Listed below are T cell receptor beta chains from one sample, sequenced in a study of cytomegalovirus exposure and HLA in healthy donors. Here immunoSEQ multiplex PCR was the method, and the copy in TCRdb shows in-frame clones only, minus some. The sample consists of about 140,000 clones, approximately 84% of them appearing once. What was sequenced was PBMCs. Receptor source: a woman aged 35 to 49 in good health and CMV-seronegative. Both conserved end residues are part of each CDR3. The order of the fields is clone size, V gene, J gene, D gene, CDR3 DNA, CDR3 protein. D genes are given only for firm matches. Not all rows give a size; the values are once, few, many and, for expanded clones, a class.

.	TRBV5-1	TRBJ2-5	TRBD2	TGCGCCAGCAGCTCGGTCGGGGGGACTGGCGAGACCCAGTACTTC	CASSSVGGTGETQYF
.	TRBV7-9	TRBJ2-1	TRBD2	TGTGCCAGCAGCTTAAGAGGGCAGCGGGAGGGCCGCTCCTACAATGAGCAGTTCTTC	CASSLRGQREGRSYNEQFF
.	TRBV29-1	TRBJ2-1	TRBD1	TGCAGCGGGCGACAGGGACCTACGGGTCAGTTCTTC	CSGRQGPTGQFF
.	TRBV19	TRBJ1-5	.	TGTGCCAGTAGTATAGAGGAGGGAAGCTATCAGCCCCAGCATTTT	CASSIEEGSYQPQHF
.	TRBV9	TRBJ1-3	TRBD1	TGTGCCAGCAGCCCAATGGACAGGGCGGGAAACACCATATATTTT	CASSPMDRAGNTIYF
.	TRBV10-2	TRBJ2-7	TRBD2	TGCGCCAGCAGGCAGGGACTAGCGGGAGATGGTTTATACGAGCAGTACTTC	CASRQGLAGDGLYEQYF
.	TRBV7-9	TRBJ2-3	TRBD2	TGTGCCAGCAGCCCCCCTAGCGGGAGGGCCTCCGCAGATACGCAGTATTTT	CASSPPSGRASADTQYF
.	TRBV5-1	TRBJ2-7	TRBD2	TGCGCCAGCAGCTTGGGGGGGAGGGGCGAGCAGTACTTC	CASSLGGRGEQYF
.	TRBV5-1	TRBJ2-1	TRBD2	TGCGCCAGCATTCCGGGACTAGCGGGTAATGAGCAGTTCTTC	CASIPGLAGNEQFF
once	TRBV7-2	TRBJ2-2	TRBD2	TGTGCCCCAAGACTAGCGGGCACCGGGGAGCTGTTTTTT	CAPRLAGTGELFF
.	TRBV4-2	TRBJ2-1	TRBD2	TGTGCCAGCAGCCAAGGTGGCGGGAGTGGTTACAATGAGCAGTTCTTC	CASSQGGGSGYNEQFF
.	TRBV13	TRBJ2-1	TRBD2	TGTGCCAGCAGCACAACCGGGACTAGCGTTAATGAGCAGTTCTTC	CASSTTGTSVNEQFF
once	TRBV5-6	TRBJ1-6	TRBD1	TGTGCCAGCAGCTTTACCTTCGGGACAGAAAACATCAATTCACCCCTCCACTTT	CASSFTFGTENINSPLHF
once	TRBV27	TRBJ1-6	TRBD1	TGTGCCAGCACAGTTGAGGGACACGCAGGGGGCTCCTATAATTCACCCCTCCACTTT	CASTVEGHAGGSYNSPLHF
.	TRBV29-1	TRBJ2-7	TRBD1	TGCGGCGTGGTGACAGGGCCCGAGCAGTACTTC	CGVVTGPEQYF
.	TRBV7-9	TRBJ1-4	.	TGTGCCAGCAGCAATCTTCCGAATGAAAAACTGTTTTTT	CASSNLPNEKLFF
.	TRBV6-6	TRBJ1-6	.	TGTGCCAGCAGCCAGCTAATGGGCAGGGGTTCACCCCTCCACTTT	CASSQLMGRGSPLHF
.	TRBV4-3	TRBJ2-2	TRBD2	TGCGCCAGCAGCCAAGCGACTACTGGCGGGAGAGGAAACGGGGAGCTGTTTTTT	CASSQATTGGRGNGELFF